Presented here are 5 T cell receptor beta chains from one specimen sequenced in a study of blood T cell repertoires in COVID-19. Generated by immunoSEQ multiplex PCR, the TCRdb table keeps only in-frame clones and is missing some. The data show roughly 70,000 clones, 80% seen once. Input material: peripheral blood. The receptors were sampled from an older man who had recovered from COVID-19.

The rearrangement joins TRBV7-8 to TRBJ1-5; tentative D call: TRBD1 (6 bases). The CDR3 totals 16 residues. The V end was cut by 1 base, the J end by 2 bases, with 12 bases between. Germline CDR1 and CDR2: SGHVS and FQNEAQ. The CDR3: CASSLGTGLGNQPQHF. As DNA, the CDR3 is TGTGCCAGCAGCTTAGGTACAGGGCTTGGCAATCAGCCCCAGCATTTT.

The rearrangement joins TRBV7-2 to TRBJ1-5; D is possibly TRBD1 (6 bases). Germline V gene sequence: CDR1 SGHTA, CDR2 FQGNSA. This CDR3 comprises 15 residues. V gave up 5 bases and J gave up 3 bases, with 14 bases separating them. CDR3 sequence (DNA): TGTGCCAGCAGCACCCAAGGACAGACCAATCAGCCCCAGCATTTT. Protein sequence: CASSTQGQTNQPQHF.

This clone occurred once. The chain has TRBV27 and TRBJ2-6; 10 bases are a match to TRBD1. Unmatched junction bases numbered 17, after V lost 8 bases and J lost 4 bases. This CDR3 spans 19 amino acids. CDR1 and CDR2 from the germline V gene are MNHEY and SMNVEV (reference sequence). CDR3 in amino acids: CASGLSGTGDLAGANVLTF. The CDR3 DNA is TGTGCCAGCGGGCTCTCCGGGACAGGGGATTTGGCGGGGGCCAACGTCCTGACTTTC.

The chain uses TRBV5-1 and TRBJ1-2; the match to TRBD1 covers 8 bases. CDR1 and CDR2 from the germline V gene are SGHRS and YFSETQ. The CDR3 is 14 residues long. Losses at the gene ends were 1 base for V and 8 bases for J; bases not matched to a gene: 7. In DNA, the CDR3 is TGCGCCAGCAGCTTGCCCCAGGGGGCCCGGGGCTACACCTTC. Translation gives CASSLPQGARGYTF.

The J gene is TRBJ2-5, the V gene TRBV6-5; D possibly corresponds to TRBD1 (6 bases). V was clipped by 6 bases and J by 6 bases, with 20 bases between them. This CDR3 comprises 15 residues. CDR1 MNHEY and CDR2 SVGAGI come from the germline V gene. CDR3 sequence reads: CASRDAQGLVKTQYF. DNA of the CDR3: TGTGCCAGCAGGGACGCTCAGGGGTTAGTAAAGACCCAGTACTTC.